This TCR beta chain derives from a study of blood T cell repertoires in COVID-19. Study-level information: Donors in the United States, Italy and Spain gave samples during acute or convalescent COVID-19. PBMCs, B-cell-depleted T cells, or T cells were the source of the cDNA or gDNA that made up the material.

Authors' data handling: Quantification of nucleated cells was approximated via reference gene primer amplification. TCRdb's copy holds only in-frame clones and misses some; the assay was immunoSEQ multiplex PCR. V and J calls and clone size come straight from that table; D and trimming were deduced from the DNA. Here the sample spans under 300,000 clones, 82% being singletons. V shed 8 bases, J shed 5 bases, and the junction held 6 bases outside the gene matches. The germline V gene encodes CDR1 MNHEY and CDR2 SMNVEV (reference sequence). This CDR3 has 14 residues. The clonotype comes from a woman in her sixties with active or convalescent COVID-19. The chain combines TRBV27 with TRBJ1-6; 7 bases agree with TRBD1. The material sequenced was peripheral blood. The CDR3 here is CASGRDSNNSPLHF. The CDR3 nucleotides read TGTGCCAGCGGCCGGGACAGCAATAATTCACCCCTCCACTTT.